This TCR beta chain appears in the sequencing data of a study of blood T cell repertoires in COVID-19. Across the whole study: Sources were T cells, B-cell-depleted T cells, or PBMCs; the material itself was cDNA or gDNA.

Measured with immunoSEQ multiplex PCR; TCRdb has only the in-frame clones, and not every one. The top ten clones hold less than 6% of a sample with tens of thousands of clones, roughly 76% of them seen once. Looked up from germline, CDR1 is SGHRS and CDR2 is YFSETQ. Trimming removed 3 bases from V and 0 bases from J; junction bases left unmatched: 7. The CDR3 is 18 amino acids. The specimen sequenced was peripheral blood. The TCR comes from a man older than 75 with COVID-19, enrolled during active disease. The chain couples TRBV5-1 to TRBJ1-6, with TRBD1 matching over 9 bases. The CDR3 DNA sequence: TGCGCCAGCAGCTCGGTTGGACAGGGGAGCTCCTATAATTCACCCCTCCACTTT. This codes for CASSSVGQGSSYNSPLHF.